This passage covers 20 T cell receptor beta chains from one sample sequenced in a study of T cells in Graves' hyperthyroidism and ophthalmopathy. The source material, RNA transcripts, was used to amplify TCR beta CDR3 regions. Initially, a first-round RT-PCR of the TCR CDR3 employed the HTBI primer set. TCRdb passed the multiplex PCR reads through MiXCR, listing each CDR3 protein once. Of about 570,000 distinct CDR3 sequences detected, roughly 15% appear once; the ten largest clones hold roughly 13%. Sequencing was done on a sample of blood. These receptors came from a woman in her thirties or forties with Graves' hyperthyroidism.

This chain joins TRBV30 and TRBJ2-5; 8 positions agree with TRBD1. With V trimmed by 4 bases and J by 4 bases, 2 bases remained unmatched. CDR1 and CDR2 (germline): GTSNPN, SVGIG (reference sequence). The CDR3 consists of 12 residues. CDR3 DNA: TGTGCCTGGAATACAGGGGGAGAGACCCAGTACTTC. Translated: CAWNTGGETQYF.

This clonotype was observed a few times. The V call is TRBV6-1, the J call TRBJ2-7; 13 bases match TRBD2. The CDR3 has 17 residues. Trimming cost V 6 bases and J 2 bases; bases outside gene matches: 10. Germline V gene sequence: CDR1 MNHNS, CDR2 SASEGT. The CDR3: CASSPGTTSGRTYEQYF. As DNA, the CDR3 is TGTGCCAGCAGCCCGGGGACGACTAGCGGGAGGACCTACGAGCAGTACTTC.

The chain has TRBV12-3 or TRBV12-4 and TRBJ2-7; the D gene could be TRBD1 or TRBD2 (5 bases each). This CDR3 is built from 14 residues. V was cut by 5 bases and J by 3 bases, with 14 bases left in between. Here the CDR3 reads CASSKPGQYYEQYF. CDR3 DNA: TGTGCCAGCAGTAAACCGGGGCAATACTACGAGCAGTACTTC.

The chain links TRBV28 to TRBJ2-2; D possibly matches TRBD1 or TRBD2 (5 bases each). CDR1 is MDHEN and CDR2 is SYDVKM in the germline V gene. Trimming cost V 6 bases and J 6 bases, with 14 bases left between them. This CDR3 has 14 residues. CDR3 nucleotides: TGTGCCAGCAGAACGGAAAGGGGACCCGGGGAGCTGTTTTTT. Protein: CASRTERGPGELFF. The full variable domain, with the rest looked up from reference TRBV28 and TRBJ2-2, is DVKVTQSSRYLVKRTGEKVFLECVQDMDHENMFWYRQDPGLGLRLIYFSYDVKMKEKGDIPEGYSVSREKKERFSLILESASTNQTSMYLCASRTERGPGELFFGEGSRLTVL.

The V and J genes are TRBV29-1 and TRBJ1-1, with D perhaps matching TRBD1 (5 bases). Germline-derived CDR1 and CDR2 are SQVTM and ANQGSEA. V lost 6 bases, J lost 4 bases, and 18 bases lay in between. CDR3 length equals 14 residues. The DNA of the CDR3 is TGCAGCGTGCAAACTGGGGGAATCGGCACTGAAGCTTTCTTT. This gives the protein CSVQTGGIGTEAFF.

This clonotype was detected many times. Here the CDR3 DNA reads TGCGCCAGCAGCTTGGAACAGGAGACTTACGAGCAGTACTTC. This codes for CASSLEQETYEQYF. This rearrangement joins TRBV5-1 to TRBJ2-7; tentative D call: TRBD1 (5 bases). Deletions cut 0 bases from V and 4 bases from J, with 11 bases between. Looked up from germline, CDR1 is SGHRS and CDR2 is YFSETQ. This CDR3 is built from 14 residues.

This clonotype was seen ten or more times. The V call is TRBV28, the J call TRBJ1-2, with a tentative D call TRBD1 (5 bases). CDR3 length equals 14 residues. Germline V gene lookup returns CDR1 MDHEN and CDR2 SYDVKM. The ends were cut back, 4 bases at V and 2 bases at J, with 11 bases in the middle. The CDR3: CASSSGINNYGYTF. CDR3 in DNA: TGTGCCAGCAGTTCAGGGATTAACAACTATGGCTACACCTTC.

This clonotype occurred many times. The rearrangement joins TRBV10-3 to TRBJ1-5; D gene uncertain. From germline, CDR1 is ENHRY and CDR2 SYGVKD. The CDR3 has 14 residues. The V end was cut by 6 bases, the J end by 7 bases, with 16 bases between. The CDR3 DNA is TGTGCCATCAGCGAAGGGAGTTCGAGGCAGCCCCAGCATTTT. Amino acids: CAISEGSSRQPQHF.

This clonotype was picked up one time. This chain connects TRBV27 to TRBJ2-7, with TRBD2 matching 7 bases. CDR1 is MNHEY and CDR2 is SMNVEV in the germline V gene (reference sequence). CDR3 length: 15 residues. Trimming removed 10 bases from V and 5 bases from J; junction bases left unmatched: 17. The CDR3 region is CAIPGIEGGRDEQYF. CDR3 nucleotide sequence: TGTGCCATCCCCGGGATAGAGGGAGGGCGGGACGAGCAGTACTTC.

The chain employs TRBV9 and TRBJ2-1; 11 nucleotides line up with TRBD2. The J segment lost 0 bases and the V segment lost 4 bases, leaving 3 bases of the junction unmatched. The CDR3 covers 16 residues. The V gene's germline CDR1 is SGDLS and CDR2 YYNGEE. The CDR3 sequence is CASSTSGSSSYNEQFF. The CDR3 coding sequence is TGTGCCAGCAGCACTAGCGGGAGCAGCTCCTACAATGAGCAGTTCTTC.

This clonotype has just a few counts. V usage is TRBV27 and J usage is TRBJ2-5; D call uncertain. V lost 3 bases and J lost 5, with 19 bases in between. Germline-derived CDR1 and CDR2 are MNHEY and SMNVEV (reference sequence). The CDR3 consists of 16 residues. The CDR3 region has the DNA TGTGCCAGCAGTTTCCTAGGGATTAGTCCAGTTGAGACCCAGTACTTC. Its translation is CASSFLGISPVETQYF.

This clonotype showed up many times. This chain uses TRBV10-2 with TRBJ1-4; TRBD1 aligns across 10 bases. The V and J ends lost 7 bases and 8 bases, in that order; junction bases with no gene match: 7. Germline V CDR1 and CDR2: WSHSY, SAAADI. The CDR3 totals 14 residues. CDR3 DNA sequence: TGCGCCAGCATGAGGGACAGGGGAGGGGAAAAACTGTTTTTT. It translates to CASMRDRGGEKLFF.

This clonotype was observed at least ten times. The gene calls are TRBV28 and TRBJ2-5; either TRBD1 or TRBD2 may supply D (6 bases each). V was cut by 4 bases and J by 5 bases, with 17 bases left in between. The CDR3 runs to 15 residues. Germline lookup yields CDR1 MDHEN and CDR2 SYDVKM. The CDR3 DNA sequence: TGTGCCAGCAGTTGGAATGGAGGGGGTGGGGAGACCCAGTACTTC. Translation gives CASSWNGGGGETQYF.

This clonotype was seen ten or more times. V is TRBV30 and J is TRBJ1-2; D uncertain. The germline V gene has CDR1 GTSNPN and CDR2 SVGIG (reference sequence). Trimming took off 2 bases at V and 8 bases at J, with 15 bases between the two ends. There are 13 residues in the CDR3. DNA of the CDR3: TGTGCCTGGAGTCCACCCCCCTCGAGGGGCTACACCTTC. Translation: CAWSPPPSRGYTF.

In its sample, this clonotype was seen many times. The rearrangement uses TRBV3-1 and TRBJ1-1; 8 bases map to TRBD1. Unmatched junction bases numbered 5, after V lost 1 base and J lost 4 bases. Germline lookup yields CDR1 LGHDT and CDR2 YNNKEL (reference sequence). This CDR3 has 15 amino acids. Here the CDR3 DNA reads TGTGCCAGCAGCCAAGGACAGGGGCTACCCACTGAAGCTTTCTTT. It encodes CASSQGQGLPTEAFF.

On this clonotype itself: The final CDR3 position lacks the conserved phenylalanine or tryptophan, pointing to a likely read error. This rearrangement joins TRBV20-1 to TRBJ2-1, with TRBD1 matching over 7 bases. CDR3 length: 12 residues. Trimming took 8 bases from V and 9 from J; bases not matched to a gene: 10. CDR1 DFQATT and CDR2 SNEGSKA come from the germline V gene (reference sequence). The CDR3 region has the DNA TGCAGTCAAATGACAGGGTTAGGTGAGCAGTTCATC. Translating gives CSQMTGLGEQFI.

V usage is TRBV28 and J usage is TRBJ1-4; no definite D call. CDR1 is MDHEN and CDR2 is SYDVKM in the germline V gene. The CDR3 has 14 residues. V was cut by 8 bases and J by 0 bases, with 10 bases left in between. CDR3 protein: CASAQTSTNEKLFF. CDR3 sequence (DNA): TGTGCCAGCGCCCAAACCTCAACTAATGAAAAACTGTTTTTT.

Ten or more counts support this clonotype. The chain links TRBV28 to TRBJ1-2; 9 bases agree with TRBD1. The germline CDR1 and CDR2 sequences are MDHEN and SYDVKM. With 6 bases clipped from V and 8 bases from J, the junction kept 10 bases outside the gene matches. The CDR3 has 14 residues. The CDR3 spells CASRKPGQGLGYTF. CDR3 DNA sequence: TGTGCCAGCAGAAAGCCGGGACAGGGATTAGGCTACACCTTC.

This clonotype was seen a handful of times. This chain uses TRBV11-2 with TRBJ1-2, with D perhaps matching TRBD1 (6 bases). Germline V lookup: CDR1 SGHAT, CDR2 FQNNGV. Trimming took 4 bases from V and 1 from J, leaving 13 bases between them. The CDR3 runs to 15 residues. The CDR3 reads CASSSQGPYNYGYTF. CDR3 DNA sequence: TGTGCCAGCAGCTCTCAGGGGCCCTATAACTATGGCTACACCTTC. Looking up the rest from reference TRBV11-2 and TRBJ1-2 gives the full variable domain: EAGVAQSPRYKIIEKRQSVAFWCNPISGHATLYWYQQILGQGPKLLIQFQNNGVVDDSQLPKDRFSAERLKGVDSTLKIQPAKLEDSAVYLCASSSQGPYNYGYTFGSGTRLTVV.

This clonotype was seen many times. V gene TRBV30 combines with J gene TRBJ2-7; 10 bases fit TRBD2. V shed 2 bases and J 0 bases; nucleotides not matched to a gene: 4. CDR1 GTSNPN and CDR2 SVGIG come from the germline V gene (reference sequence). The CDR3 contains 15 residues. CDR3 amino acids: CAWSSGRALSYEQYF. The CDR3 DNA follows: TGTGCCTGGAGTAGCGGGAGGGCCCTCTCCTACGAGCAGTACTTC.